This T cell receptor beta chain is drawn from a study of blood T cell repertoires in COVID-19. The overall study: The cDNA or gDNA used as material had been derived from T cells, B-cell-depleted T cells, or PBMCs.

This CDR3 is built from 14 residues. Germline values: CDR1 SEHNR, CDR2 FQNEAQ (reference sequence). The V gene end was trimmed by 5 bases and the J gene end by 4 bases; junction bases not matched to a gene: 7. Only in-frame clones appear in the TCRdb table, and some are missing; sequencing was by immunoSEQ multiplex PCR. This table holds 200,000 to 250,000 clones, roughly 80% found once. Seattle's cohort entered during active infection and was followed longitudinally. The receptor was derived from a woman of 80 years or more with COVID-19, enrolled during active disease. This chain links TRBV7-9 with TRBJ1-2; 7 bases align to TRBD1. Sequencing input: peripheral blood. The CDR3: CASSPQGDFYGYTF. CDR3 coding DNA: TGTGCCAGCAGCCCCCAGGGGGACTTCTATGGCTACACCTTC.